This is a list of T cell receptor beta chains from one sample in a study of CD8 T cells in Susac syndrome. MiXCR was run by TCRdb on the immunoSEQ multiplex PCR reads, yielding one entry per CDR3 protein. Of under 350,000 distinct CDR3 sequences in the sample, around 92% were seen once. Material for sequencing was CD4+ T cells from PBMCs. These receptors all come from a human donor with multiple sclerosis. CDR3s include the opening cysteine and the closing phenylalanine or tryptophan. A D gene is named only where the DNA matches it firmly. A row's size may be missing; if present it is once, few, many or a size class.

.,.,TRBV29-1,TRBJ1-1,13,CSVVYPGHTEAFF,TGCAGCGTTGTTTACCCAGGGCACACTGAAGCTTTCTTT
.,.,TRBV18,TRBJ1-1,14,CASSPSLGNTEAFF,TGTGCCAGCTCACCATCGTTAGGGAACACTGAAGCTTTCTTT
.,.,TRBV4-1,TRBJ1-2,14,CASSPTGYSYGYTF,TGCGCCAGCAGCCCAACGGGATACAGCTATGGCTACACCTTC
.,.,TRBV4-1,TRBJ1-5,15,CASSQEVTGIQPQHF,TGCGCCAGCAGCCAAGAAGTCACAGGGATTCAGCCCCAGCATTTT
.,few,TRBV9,TRBJ1-2,13,CASSVGGGYGYTF,TGTGCCAGCAGCGTGGGGGGTGGCTATGGCTACACCTTC
.,.,TRBV12-3/TRBV12-4,TRBJ2-5,20,CASSLKFGGSASKGRETQYF,TGTGCCAGCAGTTTGAAGTTCGGAGGGTCTGCTTCCAAGGGCCGAGAGACCCAGTACTTC
TRBD2,.,TRBV28,TRBJ2-1,15,CASSLAGVGYNEQFF,TGTGCCAGCAGTTTAGCGGGAGTGGGGTACAATGAGCAGTTCTTC
.,once,TRBV27,TRBJ1-4,17,CASSSETTGLTNEKLFF,TGTGCCAGCAGTTCCGAGACAACAGGGCTTACTAATGAAAAACTGTTTTTT
.,once,TRBV2,TRBJ2-7,15,CASSVGQLGGYEQYF,TGTGCCAGCAGTGTCGGACAGCTGGGGGGCTACGAGCAGTACTTC
.,.,TRBV11-2,TRBJ2-1,14,CASSLSPPNHEQFF,TGTGCCAGCAGCCTTTCCCCACCGAACCATGAGCAGTTCTTC
.,.,TRBV5-4,TRBJ2-7,13,CASRPGTAYEQYF,TGTGCCAGCAGACCAGGGACCGCCTACGAGCAGTACTTC
.,.,TRBV18,TRBJ1-4,17,CASSPPKGIATNEKLFF,TGTGCCAGCTCACCACCGAAGGGAATTGCAACTAATGAAAAACTGTTTTTT
.,.,TRBV30,TRBJ2-1,13,CACTGTGANEQFF,TGTGCCTGTACCGGGACTGGGGCTAATGAGCAGTTCTTC
.,.,TRBV4-2,TRBJ2-3,16,CASSQGRPPSTDTQYF,TGTGCCAGCAGCCAAGGTCGACCGCCGAGCACAGATACGCAGTATTTT
.,.,TRBV18,TRBJ1-1,13,CASSRTLNTEAFF,TGTGCCAGCTCGCGTACTCTTAACACTGAAGCTTTCTTT
.,.,TRBV9,TRBJ1-1,14,CASSVEVTAAEAFF,TGTGCCAGCAGCGTAGAAGTGACTGCCGCTGAAGCTTTCTTT
TRBD2,.,TRBV5-4,TRBJ2-7,19,CASSLEGTSGRSVPYEQYF,TGTGCCAGCAGCTTGGAAGGGACTAGCGGGAGGTCGGTCCCCTACGAGCAGTACTTC
TRBD1,.,TRBV30,TRBJ1-2,15,CAWFGQGASRQGYTF,TGTGCCTGGTTCGGACAGGGGGCTAGTCGGCAGGGCTACACCTTC